These 16 T cell receptor beta chains came from one sample sequenced in a study of T-cell memory formation after mild COVID-19. TCRdb ran MiXCR on the 5' RACE reads and lists one entry per CDR3 protein. The repertoire holds fewer than 250,000 distinct CDR3 sequences, around 25% seen once, with about an eighth in the top ten. The sample taken for sequencing was PBMCs or a T cell subset sorted from them (not recorded which). These receptors were collected from an adult woman who had mild COVID-19 (a few samples of this study predate the infection). Cell type and time point are not known.

This chain uses TRBV5-6 with TRBJ2-2; 10 bases are shared with TRBD2. Germline V gives CDR1 SGHDT, CDR2 YYEEEE. The ends lost 2 bases at V and 4 bases at J; junction bases unmatched: 5. The CDR3 spans 16 residues. The CDR3 bases are TGTGCCAGCAGCTTAGCGGGGGGGTCTGTCACCGGGGAGCTGTTTTTT. Translation gives CASSLAGGSVTGELFF.

This sequence joins TRBV6-2 or TRBV6-3 and TRBJ2-7; 9 nucleotides line up with TRBD1. Trimming cost V 6 bases and J 2 bases; bases outside gene matches: 5. Germline V gene lookup returns CDR1 MNHEY and CDR2 SVGEGT. This CDR3 comprises 14 residues. CDR3 loop: CASSRDRVAYEQYF. CDR3 in DNA: TGTGCCAGCAGCCGGGACAGGGTTGCCTACGAGCAGTACTTC.

This clonotype was picked up a small number of times. The chain uses TRBV27 and TRBJ2-6, with 10 bases that match TRBD2. The CDR3 spans 19 residues. Germline values: CDR1 MNHEY, CDR2 SMNVEV (reference sequence). Germline trimming cut 4 bases from V and 3 bases from J; bases unmatched to any gene: 12. CDR3 coding DNA: TGTGCCAGCAGTTCGGGACTAGCGTCAAGAACCCGTGGGGCCAACGTCCTGACTTTC. The encoded protein is CASSSGLASRTRGANVLTF. Full variable domain (missing parts from reference TRBV27 and TRBJ2-6): EAQVTQNPRYLITVTGKKLTVTCSQNMNHEYMSWYRQDPGLGLRQIYYSMNVEVTDKGDVPEGYKVSRKEKRNFPLILESPSPNQTSLYFCASSSGLASRTRGANVLTFGAGSRLTVL.

This chain joins TRBV27 and TRBJ2-6, with D hard to call. This CDR3 has 15 amino acids. The V end was cut by 2 bases, the J end by 1 base, with 6 bases between. The germline V gene has CDR1 MNHEY and CDR2 SMNVEV (reference sequence). Here the CDR3 reads CASSLSVSGANVLTF. The DNA of the CDR3 is TGTGCCAGCAGTTTAAGCGTTTCTGGGGCCAACGTCCTGACTTTC.

This clonotype occurred a few times. The chain carries TRBV7-3 and TRBJ2-6, with D perhaps being TRBD1 or TRBD2 (5 bases each). The V and J ends lost 5 bases and 0 bases respectively, with 17 bases between them. The germline CDR1 and CDR2 sequences are SGHTA and FQGTGA. CDR3 length equals 18 residues. For the CDR3, the DNA is TGTGCCAGCAGCCCCGGATTGGGGACGGGCTCTGGGGCCAACGTCCTGACTTTC. Protein sequence: CASSPGLGTGSGANVLTF.

CDR3 protein: CSAGHRDRVYEQYF. CDR3 nucleotide sequence: TGCAGTGCTGGACACCGGGACAGAGTCTACGAGCAGTACTTC. This chain uses TRBV20-1 with TRBJ2-7, with 7 bases aligning to TRBD1. V lost 5 bases and J lost 3; bases outside the gene matches: 10. CDR1 and CDR2 (germline): DFQATT, SNEGSKA (reference sequence). The CDR3 is 14 amino acids.

V is TRBV4-1 and J is TRBJ1-1; TRBD1 is a possible D gene (6 bases). CDR1 MGHRA and CDR2 YSYEKL come from the germline V gene. The V end lost 2 bases, the J end lost 1 base, and 17 bases lay between the germline ends. This CDR3 region has 17 residues. The CDR3 region is CASSQPGHLPRNTEAFF. CDR3 nucleotide sequence: TGCGCCAGCAGCCAACCGGGACACCTTCCGAGGAACACTGAAGCTTTCTTT.

This clonotype showed up just a few times. The J gene is TRBJ2-1, the V gene TRBV10-3; D is undetermined. CDR3 length equals 14 residues. Germline assignment: CDR1 ENHRY and CDR2 SYGVKD. The CDR3 DNA reads as TGTACCACCGAAGACGCACCCGCTGGCAATGAGCAGTTCTTC. Translated: CTTEDAPAGNEQFF.

This chain joins TRBV12-3 or TRBV12-4 and TRBJ2-1; tentatively, D is TRBD1 (5 bases). The CDR3 is 14 amino acids. V was shortened by 6 bases and J by 3 bases, with 12 bases between the two germline ends. For the CDR3, the DNA is TGTGCCAGCAGAGAAATCGACAGCTACAATGAGCAGTTCTTC. This gives the protein CASREIDSYNEQFF.

J is TRBJ1-1 and V is TRBV12-3 or TRBV12-4, with D possibly matching TRBD1 (6 bases). V lost 3 bases to trimming and J lost 8 bases, with 13 bases between them. The CDR3 spans 13 residues. DNA for the CDR3: TGTGCCAGCAGTTTCAGGGGCTTCTTAGAAGCTTTCTTT. The encoded protein is CASSFRGFLEAFF.

This chain connects TRBV7-8 to TRBJ2-7, with 8 positions matching TRBD1. The CDR3 spans 15 residues. J lost 5 bases, V lost 4 bases, and 10 bases had no gene match. CDR1 SGHVS and CDR2 FQNEAQ come from the germline V gene. CDR3 protein: CASSSRRLQGDEQYF. The CDR3 DNA reads TGTGCCAGCAGCTCGCGCCGTTTACAGGGGGACGAGCAGTACTTC.

This clonotype was counted between two and nine times. For the CDR3, the DNA is TGCAGCGTTGATTCCCCCGGGACAGGGGGATCCTATGGCTACACCTTC. Protein product: CSVDSPGTGGSYGYTF. The chain uses TRBV29-1 and TRBJ1-2; 11 nucleotides line up with TRBD1. Germline-derived CDR1 and CDR2 are SQVTM and ANQGSEA. CDR3 length: 16 residues. V lost 3 bases and J lost 4; bases outside the gene matches: 10.

This clonotype was detected a few times. The rearrangement joins TRBV15 to TRBJ2-3; 7 bases agree with TRBD2. This CDR3 is built from 15 residues. Germline CDR1 is LNHNV and CDR2 is YYDKDF (reference sequence). Losses at the gene ends were 5 bases for V and 2 bases for J; bases not matched to a gene: 7. The DNA of the CDR3 is TGTGCCACCAGCGGCGGGACTACAAACACAGATACGCAGTATTTT. Translation gives CATSGGTTNTDTQYF.

The sample holds a few counts of this clonotype. The V and J genes are TRBV5-1 and TRBJ2-7; possible D gene TRBD1, 6 bases. The germline V gene encodes CDR1 SGHRS and CDR2 YFSETQ. The CDR3 length is 14 residues. The ends were cut back, 4 bases at V and 2 bases at J, with 13 bases in the middle. The CDR3 loop is CASSKVGAPYEQYF. The CDR3 region has the DNA TGCGCCAGCAGCAAGGTGGGGGCCCCCTACGAGCAGTACTTC.

Remarks on this clonotype: The final CDR3 position lacks the conserved phenylalanine or tryptophan, pointing to a likely read error. The V call is TRBV11-2, the J call TRBJ1-2; possible D gene TRBD1, 5 bases. Per germline, CDR1 SGHAT and CDR2 FQNNGV. The CDR3 spans 14 residues. V lost 5 bases, J lost 5 bases, and 15 bases lay in between. The CDR3 bases are TGTGCCAGCAGCGTATACCGGGACGGGTATGGCTACACCCTC. This gives the protein CASSVYRDGYGYTL.

The chain recombines TRBV5-1 with TRBJ2-3; D possibly corresponds to TRBD1 (6 bases). This CDR3 is built from 16 residues. Between the trimmed V and J ends, which lost 5 bases and 2 bases, there was a span of 18 bases. CDR1 is SGHRS, CDR2 YFSETQ, per germline. CDR3 protein: CASSPPGHAATDTQYF. The CDR3 DNA reads as TGCGCCAGCAGTCCTCCGGGACATGCAGCCACAGATACGCAGTATTTT.